This is a list of T cell receptor beta chains from one sample in a study of molecular identifiers for immune sequencing clone quantification. From the PCR reads, TCRdb called clonotypes with MiXCR, one entry per CDR3 protein. The sample lists approximately 670,000 distinct CDR3 sequences; roughly 21% were seen once. Material: naive CD8+ T cells from blood, with Jurkat cell RNA spiked in. The receptors derive from a human donor in good health. Some libraries in this study had Jurkat cell RNA spiked in. The CDR3 runs from the conserved cysteine through the conserved F or W. D genes are given only for firm matches. Rows may omit the clone size; those that give it use once, few, many or a size class.

TRBV27,TRBJ2-7,few,.,TGTGCCAGCAGTCCATCCTGGGGGGAGGGGGCCTACGAGCAGTACTTC,CASSPSWGEGAYEQYF
TRBV30,TRBJ2-1,.,.,TGTGCCTGGAGTAACCCCGAGGGGAGGATCAATGAGCAGTTCTTC,CAWSNPEGRINEQFF
TRBV9,TRBJ1-1,many,.,TGTGCCAGCACCCCCCAGGACACTGAAGCTTTCTTT,CASTPQDTEAFF
TRBV4-1,TRBJ2-2,few,.,TGCGCCAGCAGCCAGGGAGGGGGGGCGTTCACCGGGGAGCTGTTTTTT,CASSQGGGAFTGELFF
TRBV27,TRBJ1-5,many,.,TGTGCCAGCAGTTTAGTGGGACTGATAAATCAGCCCCAGCATTTT,CASSLVGLINQPQHF
TRBV9,TRBJ1-6,many,TRBD1,TGTGCCAGCAGCGCCGGACAGGGTGATTCACCCCTCCACTTT,CASSAGQGDSPLHF
TRBV4-1,TRBJ1-5,many,.,TGCGCCAGCAGCCAAGGAATCGGGGGTCAGCCCCAGCATTTT,CASSQGIGGQPQHF
TRBV7-9,TRBJ1-4,.,.,TGTGCCAGCACCGCCATACTGAACCGTGAAAAACTGTTTTTT,CASTAILNREKLFF
TRBV20-1,TRBJ1-1,many,.,TGCAGTGCTAGAGATCCCCTTTCCCTTGAAGCTTTCTTT,CSARDPLSLEAFF
TRBV4-2,TRBJ2-7,many,TRBD2,TGTGCCAGCAGCCAGGATCTAGCGGAGACCTCCTACGAGCAGTACTTC,CASSQDLAETSYEQYF
TRBV4-2,TRBJ2-1,few,.,TGTGCCAGCAGCCAAGAACGGGGACTGGCGAATGAGCAGTTCTTC,CASSQERGLANEQFF
TRBV6-2/TRBV6-3,TRBJ1-1,many,.,TGTGCCAGCCTACCGACAGGTAGCGTTGAAGCTTTCTTT,CASLPTGSVEAFF
TRBV4-1,TRBJ2-5,many,.,TGCGCCAGCAGCCAAGGCCCCAGTCCAATGAGTAAGACCCAGTACTTC,CASSQGPSPMSKTQYF
TRBV7-8,TRBJ2-7,few,.,TGTGCCAGCAGCTCACGGACCGCGGCTTCCTACGAGCAGTACTTC,CASSSRTAASYEQYF
TRBV6-5,TRBJ1-2,many,.,TGTGCCAGCAGTTACGGGGGGGAAATATATGGCTACACCTTC,CASSYGGEIYGYTF
TRBV7-9,TRBJ2-3,many,TRBD2,TGTGCCAGCAGCTTAGAAAGGCGGGAGGATATAGATACGCAGTATTTT,CASSLERREDIDTQYF
TRBV5-1,TRBJ1-2,few,.,TGCGCCAGTCGCGCAGGGGCCCCTGGCTACACCTTC,CASRAGAPGYTF
TRBV19,TRBJ2-1,.,.,TGTGCCAGTAGTATAGATTCAGGGCTCTACTCCTACAATGAGCAGTTCTTC,CASSIDSGLYSYNEQFF
TRBV11-2,TRBJ1-1,many,.,TGTGCCAGCCGACCCTGGAAAGGGGCGGTGCCTGACACTGAAGCTTTCTTT,CASRPWKGAVPDTEAFF
TRBV27,TRBJ2-3,.,.,TGTGCCAGCAGTTTGGGGCGCTCTAGCACAGGTACGCAGTATTTT,CASSLGRSSTGTQYF
TRBV5-3,TRBJ2-5,.,TRBD2,TGTGCCAGCTCTCTCGACGGGGGGTACCAAGACACCCAGTACTTT,CASSLDGGYQDTQYF
TRBV5-6,TRBJ2-3,many,.,TGTGCCAGCAGCTTGATCGCCTCGGATACGCAGTATTTT,CASSLIASDTQYF
TRBV4-1,TRBJ1-1,.,.,TGCGCCAGCAGCCAAGAAGTCCTCACTGAAGCTTTCTTT,CASSQEVLTEAFF
TRBV4-3,TRBJ2-1,few,TRBD2,TGCGCCAGCAGCCAAGCGGGTAGCGGGCCCTACAATGAGCAGTTCTTC,CASSQAGSGPYNEQFF
TRBV13,TRBJ2-5,many,.,TGTGCCAGCAGCGTGGGGACCGTAGAGACCCAGTACTTC,CASSVGTVETQYF
TRBV30,TRBJ2-7,many,.,TGTGCCTGGAAACCCCGAAACGACTACGAGCAGTACTTC,CAWKPRNDYEQYF